These 9 T cell receptor beta chains were all obtained from the same sample, sequenced in a study of early T cells in non-severe SARS-CoV-2 infection. TCRdb re-called the 5' RACE reads with MiXCR, one entry per CDR3 protein. Of about 30,000 distinct CDR3 sequences detected, roughly 7% appear once; the ten largest clones hold about a third. What was sequenced was whole blood. Source of these receptors: an adult who was a healthcare worker with PCR-confirmed SARS-CoV-2 infection or an uninfected control (not recorded which).

There are many counts of this clonotype. The chain uses TRBV19 and TRBJ1-4; D is unresolved. V was pared by 2 bases and J by 0 bases, with 4 bases between. CDR3 length equals 14 residues. Germline lookup yields CDR1 LNHDA and CDR2 SQIVND (reference sequence). The CDR3 nucleotides are TGTGCCAGTAGTATAAGTGCAACTAATGAAAAACTGTTTTTT. Its protein is CASSISATNEKLFF.

This clonotype was seen at least ten times. DNA of the CDR3: TGCAGTGCTAGATCGTCTACGAGGCTCGATCAGCCCCAGCATTTT. Translating it yields CSARSSTRLDQPQHF. The V gene is TRBV20-1, the J gene TRBJ1-5; D not resolved. The CDR3 contains 15 residues. V lost 2 bases to trimming and J lost 5 bases, with 16 bases between them. Looked up from germline, CDR1 is DFQATT and CDR2 is SNEGSKA (reference sequence).

At least ten counts were recorded for this clonotype. CDR3 protein: CAISDSGGAYEQYF. DNA for the CDR3: TGTGCCATCAGTGATTCCGGAGGAGCCTACGAGCAGTACTTC. This rearrangement joins TRBV10-3 to TRBJ2-7; maybe TRBD2 (5 bases). CDR3 length equals 14 residues. The V and J ends lost 3 bases and 2 bases respectively, with 11 bases between them. CDR1 and CDR2 (germline): ENHRY, SYGVKD.

This clonotype was counted ten times or more. The rearrangement uses TRBV12-3 or TRBV12-4 and TRBJ2-1; TRBD1 aligns across 8 bases. The CDR3 has 15 amino acids. Trimming took 5 bases from V and 4 from J; bases not matched to a gene: 7. CDR3 DNA sequence: TGTGCCAGCAGTCCCACCGGACAGGGATACAATGAGCAGTTCTTC. Its protein is CASSPTGQGYNEQFF.

In this sample, this clonotype turned up many times. The rearrangement joins TRBV12-3 or TRBV12-4 to TRBJ1-2; D unclear. This CDR3 is 16 amino acids long. The V end lost 5 bases, the J end lost 7 bases, and 23 bases lay between the germline ends. The CDR3 sequence is CASSPFRLGIKIGYTF. The CDR3 bases are TGTGCCAGCAGTCCCTTCCGGTTGGGAATTAAGATTGGCTACACCTTC.

This clonotype was seen at least ten times. J is TRBJ2-3 and V is TRBV7-2; 7 bases are a match to TRBD1. Per germline, CDR1 SGHTA and CDR2 FQGNSA. With V trimmed by 1 base and J by 2 bases, 9 bases remained unmatched. The CDR3 runs 17 residues. This CDR3 is CASSLGYPGQITDTQYF. Written as DNA, the CDR3 is TGTGCCAGCAGCTTAGGGTATCCGGGACAGATCACAGATACGCAGTATTTT.

Ten or more counts support this clonotype. V gene TRBV24-1 combines with J gene TRBJ2-1; 8 bases match TRBD1. The J segment lost 9 bases and the V segment lost 3 bases, leaving 9 bases of the junction unmatched. Germline assignment: CDR1 KGHDR and CDR2 SFDVKD. This CDR3 is 15 amino acids long. The CDR3 loop is CATSDPGGRDGEQFF. The CDR3 coding sequence is TGTGCCACCAGTGATCCAGGGGGCAGGGATGGTGAGCAGTTCTTC.

This clonotype occurred many times. This chain joins TRBV28 and TRBJ2-1; 9 bases line up with TRBD1. J gave up 4 bases and V 4 bases, and 5 bases lay outside the gene matches. The germline V gene has CDR1 MDHEN and CDR2 SYDVKM. This CDR3 region has 15 residues. The CDR3 DNA reads TGTGCCAGCAGTTCACGACAGGGGGTTTACAATGAGCAGTTCTTC. Its protein is CASSSRQGVYNEQFF.

This clonotype was counted ten times or more. V and J are TRBV27 and TRBJ2-3; D might be TRBD1 or TRBD2, each matching 5 bases. Per the germline V gene, CDR1 is MNHEY and CDR2 is SMNVEV (reference sequence). This CDR3 is 15 amino acids long. V lost 3 bases to trimming and J lost 1 base, with 11 bases between them. The CDR3 DNA reads as TGTGCCAGCAGTTTGAGGTGGGACCGCACAGATACGCAGTATTTT. Translated, it gives CASSLRWDRTDTQYF.